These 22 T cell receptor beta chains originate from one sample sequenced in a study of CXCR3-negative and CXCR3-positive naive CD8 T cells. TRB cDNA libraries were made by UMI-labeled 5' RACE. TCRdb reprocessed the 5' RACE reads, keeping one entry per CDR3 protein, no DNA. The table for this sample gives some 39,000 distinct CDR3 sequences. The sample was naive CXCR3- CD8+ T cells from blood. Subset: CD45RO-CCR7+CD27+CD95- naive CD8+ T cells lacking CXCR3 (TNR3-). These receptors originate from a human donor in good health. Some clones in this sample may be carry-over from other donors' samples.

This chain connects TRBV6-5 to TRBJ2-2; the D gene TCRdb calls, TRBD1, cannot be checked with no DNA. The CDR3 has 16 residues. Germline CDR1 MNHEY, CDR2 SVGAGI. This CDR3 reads CASSYGETENTGELFF.

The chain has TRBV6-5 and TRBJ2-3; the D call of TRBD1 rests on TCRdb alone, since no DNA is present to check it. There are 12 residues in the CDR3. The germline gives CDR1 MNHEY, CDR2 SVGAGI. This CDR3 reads CASSTTEDTQYF.

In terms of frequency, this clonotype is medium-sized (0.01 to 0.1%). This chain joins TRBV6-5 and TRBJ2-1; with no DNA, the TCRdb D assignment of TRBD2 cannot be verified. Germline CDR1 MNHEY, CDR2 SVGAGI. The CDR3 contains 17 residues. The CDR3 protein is CASSSASGGGEHNEQFF.

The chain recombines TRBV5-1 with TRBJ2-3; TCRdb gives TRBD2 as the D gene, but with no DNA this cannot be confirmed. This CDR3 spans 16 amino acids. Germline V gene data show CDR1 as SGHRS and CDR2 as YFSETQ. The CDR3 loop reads CASSLDPGLSTDTQYF.

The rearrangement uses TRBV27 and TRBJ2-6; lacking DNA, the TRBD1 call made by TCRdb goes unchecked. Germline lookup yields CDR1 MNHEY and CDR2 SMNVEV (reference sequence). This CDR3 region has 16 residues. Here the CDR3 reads CASRITGSTGANVLTF. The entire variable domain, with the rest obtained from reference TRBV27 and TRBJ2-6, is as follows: EAQVTQNPRYLITVTGKKLTVTCSQNMNHEYMSWYRQDPGLGLRQIYYSMNVEVTDKGDVPEGYKVSRKEKRNFPLILESPSPNQTSLYFCASRITGSTGANVLTFGAGSRLTVL.

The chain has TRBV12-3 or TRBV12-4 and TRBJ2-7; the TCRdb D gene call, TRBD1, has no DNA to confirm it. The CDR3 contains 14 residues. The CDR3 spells CASSSLGQGDEQYF.

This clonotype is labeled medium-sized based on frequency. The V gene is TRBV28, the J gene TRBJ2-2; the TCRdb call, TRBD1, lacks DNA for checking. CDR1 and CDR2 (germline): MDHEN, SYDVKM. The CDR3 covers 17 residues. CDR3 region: CASSSAPGTTQAGELFF.

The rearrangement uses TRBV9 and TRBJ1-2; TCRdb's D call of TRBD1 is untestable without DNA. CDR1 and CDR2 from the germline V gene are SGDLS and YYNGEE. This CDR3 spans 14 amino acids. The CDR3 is CASSSGQTNYGYTF.

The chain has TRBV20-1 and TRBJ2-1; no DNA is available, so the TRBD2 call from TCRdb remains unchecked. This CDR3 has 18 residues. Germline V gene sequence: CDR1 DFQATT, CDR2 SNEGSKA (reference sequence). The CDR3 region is CSAKPLAGATLSYNEQFF.

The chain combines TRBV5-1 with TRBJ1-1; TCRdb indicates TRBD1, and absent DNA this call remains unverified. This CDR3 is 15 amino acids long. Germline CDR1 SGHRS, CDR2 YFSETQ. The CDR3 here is CASSLVGQGYTEAFF.

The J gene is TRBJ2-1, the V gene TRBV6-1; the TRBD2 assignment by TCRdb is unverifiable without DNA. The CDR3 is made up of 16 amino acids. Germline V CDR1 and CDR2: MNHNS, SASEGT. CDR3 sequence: CASRTSTRGVYNEQFF.

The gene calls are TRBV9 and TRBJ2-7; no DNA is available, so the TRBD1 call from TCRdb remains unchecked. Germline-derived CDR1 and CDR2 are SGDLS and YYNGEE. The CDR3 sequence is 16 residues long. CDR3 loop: CASSVETGGASYEQYF.

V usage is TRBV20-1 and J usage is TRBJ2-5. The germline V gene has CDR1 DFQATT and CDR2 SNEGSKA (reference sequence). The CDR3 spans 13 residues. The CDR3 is CSASTGNQETQYF.

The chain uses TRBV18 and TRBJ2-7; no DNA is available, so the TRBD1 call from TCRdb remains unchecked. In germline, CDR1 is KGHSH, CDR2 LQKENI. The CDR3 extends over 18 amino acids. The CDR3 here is CASSPLRFSGTTTYEQYF.

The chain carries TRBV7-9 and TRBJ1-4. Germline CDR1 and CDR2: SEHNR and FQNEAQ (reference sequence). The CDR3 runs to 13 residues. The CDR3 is CASSLAPSEKLFF.

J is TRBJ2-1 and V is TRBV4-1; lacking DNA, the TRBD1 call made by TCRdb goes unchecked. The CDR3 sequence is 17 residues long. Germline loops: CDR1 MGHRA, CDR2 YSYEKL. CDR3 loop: CASSLSLGQGGVVEQFF.

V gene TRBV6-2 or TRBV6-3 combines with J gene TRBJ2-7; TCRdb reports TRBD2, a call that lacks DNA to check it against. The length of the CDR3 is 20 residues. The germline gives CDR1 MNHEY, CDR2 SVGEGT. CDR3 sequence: CASSFRTSGEVLTGVDEQYF.

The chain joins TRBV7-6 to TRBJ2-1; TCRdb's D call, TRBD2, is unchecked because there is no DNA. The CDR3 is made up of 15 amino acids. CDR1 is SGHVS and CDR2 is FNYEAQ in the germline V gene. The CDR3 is CASARREAPYNEQFF.

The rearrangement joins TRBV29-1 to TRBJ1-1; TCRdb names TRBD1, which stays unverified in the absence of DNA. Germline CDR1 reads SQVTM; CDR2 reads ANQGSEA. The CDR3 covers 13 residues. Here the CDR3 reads CSALRVDDTEAFF.

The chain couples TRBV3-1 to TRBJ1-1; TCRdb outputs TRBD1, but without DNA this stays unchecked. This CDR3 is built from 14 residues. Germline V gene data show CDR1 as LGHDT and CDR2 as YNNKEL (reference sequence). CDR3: CASSQVDRGPWAFF. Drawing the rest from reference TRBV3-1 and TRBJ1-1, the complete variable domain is DTAVSQTPKYLVTQMGNDKSIKCEQNLGHDTMYWYKQDSKKFLKIMFSYNNKELIINETVPNRFSPKSPDKAHLNLHINSLELGDSAVYFCASSQVDRGPWAFFGQGTRLTVV.

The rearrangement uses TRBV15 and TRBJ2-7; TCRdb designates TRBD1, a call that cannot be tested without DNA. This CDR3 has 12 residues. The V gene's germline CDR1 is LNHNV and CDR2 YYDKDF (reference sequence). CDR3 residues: CATSGGSYEQYF.

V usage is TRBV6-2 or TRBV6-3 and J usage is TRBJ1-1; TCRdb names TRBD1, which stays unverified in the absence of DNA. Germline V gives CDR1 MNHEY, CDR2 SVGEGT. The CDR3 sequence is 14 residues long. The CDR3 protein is CASSPSTGNTEAFF.